The next 2 T cell receptor beta chains were all read from a single sample in a study of T-cell memory formation after mild COVID-19. TCRdb independently ran MiXCR on the 5' RACE reads; one entry per CDR3 protein. Among roughly 110,000 distinct CDR3 sequences listed, around 12% were seen once. The sample consisted of PBMCs or a T cell subset sorted from them (not recorded which). Receptors were obtained from an adult woman who had mild COVID-19 (a few samples of this study predate the infection). Cell type and time point are not known.

This clonotype was counted between two and nine times. V gene TRBV12-3 or TRBV12-4 combines with J gene TRBJ2-6; the D gene could be TRBD1 or TRBD2 (5 bases each). V shed 7 bases and J shed 0 bases, with 22 bases lying between them. The length of the CDR3 is 19 residues. CDR3 region: CASTMGRGDPLSGANVLTF. DNA of the CDR3: TGTGCCAGCACTATGGGGAGAGGGGATCCCCTCTCTGGGGCCAACGTCCTGACTTTC.

The genes are TRBV12-3 or TRBV12-4 and TRBJ2-7; tentatively, D is TRBD1 (5 bases). The V end lost 2 bases, the J end lost 0 bases, and 8 bases lay between the germline ends. CDR3 size: 14 residues. CDR3 protein: CASSLWGGSYEQYF. The CDR3 DNA is TGTGCCAGCAGTTTATGGGGCGGCTCCTACGAGCAGTACTTC.